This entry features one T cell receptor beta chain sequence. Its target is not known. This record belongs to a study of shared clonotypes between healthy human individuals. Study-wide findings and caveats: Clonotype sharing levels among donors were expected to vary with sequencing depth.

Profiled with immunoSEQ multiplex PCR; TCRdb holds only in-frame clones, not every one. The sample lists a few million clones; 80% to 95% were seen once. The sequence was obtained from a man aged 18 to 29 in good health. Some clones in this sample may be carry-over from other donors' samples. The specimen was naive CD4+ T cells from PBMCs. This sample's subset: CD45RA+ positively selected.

The CDR3 bases are TGCGCCAGCAGCGTCTCCGGGACCAAGGACACTGAAGCTTTCTTT. It encodes CASSVSGTKDTEAFF. The chain uses TRBV5-1 and TRBJ1-1; D is perhaps TRBD1 (5 bases). Trimming left V 4 bases short and J 3 bases short, with 16 bases between. CDR1 SGHRS and CDR2 YFSETQ come from the germline V gene. CDR3 size: 15 residues.